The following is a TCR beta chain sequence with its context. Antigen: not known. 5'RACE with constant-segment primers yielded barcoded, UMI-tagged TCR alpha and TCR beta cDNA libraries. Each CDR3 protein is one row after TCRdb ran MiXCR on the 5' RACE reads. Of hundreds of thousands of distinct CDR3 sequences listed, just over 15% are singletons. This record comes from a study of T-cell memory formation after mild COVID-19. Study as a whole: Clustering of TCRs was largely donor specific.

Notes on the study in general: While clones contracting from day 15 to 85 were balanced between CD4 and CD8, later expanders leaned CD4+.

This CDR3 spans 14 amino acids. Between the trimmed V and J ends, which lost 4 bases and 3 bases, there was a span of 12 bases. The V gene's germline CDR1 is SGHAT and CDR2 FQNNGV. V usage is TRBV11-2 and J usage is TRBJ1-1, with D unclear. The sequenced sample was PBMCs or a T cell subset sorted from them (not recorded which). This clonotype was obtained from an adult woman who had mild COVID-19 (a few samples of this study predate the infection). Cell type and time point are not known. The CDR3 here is CASSSRIRDTEAFF. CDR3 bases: TGTGCCAGCAGCTCACGAATCCGGGACACTGAAGCTTTCTTT. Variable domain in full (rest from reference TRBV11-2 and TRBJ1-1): EAGVAQSPRYKIIEKRQSVAFWCNPISGHATLYWYQQILGQGPKLLIQFQNNGVVDDSQLPKDRFSAERLKGVDSTLKIQPAKLEDSAVYLCASSSRIRDTEAFFGQGTRLTVV.